The clone carrying this T cell receptor (beta chain) was counted a few times. The antigen is undetermined. This specimen comes from a study of coeliac disease. Study-wide findings and caveats: Few TRB amino acid sequences were shared between samples; most were unique. Unbiased detection of gliadin-specific T cells was judged not feasible with this approach. Known gliadin-specific TRB sequences: about 45% of the 18 coeliac samples, only 1 of 6 controls.

One frozen approximately 500,000-cell aliquot per fraction was sequenced. Generated by immunoSEQ multiplex PCR, the TCRdb table keeps only in-frame clones and is missing some. This table holds 5,100 or so clones, 69% found once. Sequencing used lymphocytes from the gut lamina propria. The receptor was derived from a woman aged 35 to 49.

The CDR3 loop reads CASSPRTGTEQYF. The CDR3 nucleotides read TGTGCCAGCAGTCCCAGGACAGGGACCGAGCAGTACTTC. The chain recombines TRBV27 with TRBJ2-7; 8 bases are shared with TRBD1. Germline CDR1 reads MNHEY; CDR2 reads SMNVEV (reference sequence). The CDR3 sequence is 13 residues long. Trimming took 5 bases from V and 6 from J; bases not matched to a gene: 6.